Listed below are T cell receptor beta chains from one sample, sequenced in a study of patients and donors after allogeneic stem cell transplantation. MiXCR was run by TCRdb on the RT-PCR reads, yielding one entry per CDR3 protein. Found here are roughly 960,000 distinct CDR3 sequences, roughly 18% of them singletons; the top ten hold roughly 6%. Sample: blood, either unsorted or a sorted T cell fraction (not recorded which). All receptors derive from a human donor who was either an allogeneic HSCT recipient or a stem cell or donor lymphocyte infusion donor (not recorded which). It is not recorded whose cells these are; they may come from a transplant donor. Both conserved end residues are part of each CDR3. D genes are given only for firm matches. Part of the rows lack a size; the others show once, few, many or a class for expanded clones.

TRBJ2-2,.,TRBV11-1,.,TGTGCCAGCAGCTTATTATCGTATCGGGGAGAGATCGTAGTCACCGGGGAGCTGTTTTTT,CASSLLSYRGEIVVTGELFF
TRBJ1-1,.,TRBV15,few,TGTGCCACCAGTTATTTTCCTGACACCTCCCCCGAAGCTTTCTTT,CATSYFPDTSPEAFF
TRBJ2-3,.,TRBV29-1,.,TGCAGCGTTGCGATACAGGGTACTACAGATACGCAGTATTTT,CSVAIQGTTDTQYF
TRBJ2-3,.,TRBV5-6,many,TGTGCCAGCAGCGGGCAGCCAGATACGCAGTATTTT,CASSGQPDTQYF
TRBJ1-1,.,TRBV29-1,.,TGCAGCGTTGGAAGGGCAGTGAACACTGAAGCTTTCTTT,CSVGRAVNTEAFF
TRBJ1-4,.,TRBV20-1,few,TGCAGTGCTAGTCACGGAGGTGAAAAACTGTTTTTT,CSASHGGEKLFF
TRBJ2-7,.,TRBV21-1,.,TGTGCCAGCAGCAAAGTTGAGGGGCTATCCTACGAGCAGTACTTC,CASSKVEGLSYEQYF
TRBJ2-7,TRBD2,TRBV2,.,TGTGCCAGCAGTGCCGGGACTAGCGGGATTGAAGAGCAGTACTTC,CASSAGTSGIEEQYF
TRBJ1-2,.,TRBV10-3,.,TGTGCCATCAGGGAGACTGATTACACCTTC,CAIRETDYTF
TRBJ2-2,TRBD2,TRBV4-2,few,TGTGCCAGCAGCCAAGAAGCGGGGGCTTACACCGGGGAGCTGTTTTTT,CASSQEAGAYTGELFF
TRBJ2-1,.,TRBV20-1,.,TGCAGTGCTAGTCCCAATCCAGGGGCCTGGAGGAATGAGCAGTTCTTC,CSASPNPGAWRNEQFF
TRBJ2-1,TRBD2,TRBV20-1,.,TGCAGTGCTACCGGGACTAGCTCCTCTCCATACAATGAGCAGTTCTTC,CSATGTSSSPYNEQFF
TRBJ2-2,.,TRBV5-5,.,TGTGCCAGCAGACCGCACGGGATTTCGAACACCGGGGAGCTGTTTTTT,CASRPHGISNTGELFF
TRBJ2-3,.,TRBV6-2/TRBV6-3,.,TGTGCCAGCAGTTCCTCAGACAGCACAGATACGCAGTATTTT,CASSSSDSTDTQYF
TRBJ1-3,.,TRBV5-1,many,TGTGCCAGCAGTTTAGAGGGGTCTGGAAACACCATATATTTT,CASSLEGSGNTIYF
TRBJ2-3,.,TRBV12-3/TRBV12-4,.,TGTGCCAGCGCCTACGGGGTGTTCGGGTCAGATACGCAGTATTTT,CASAYGVFGSDTQYF
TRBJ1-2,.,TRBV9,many,TGTGCCAGCAGCGCCCTGGGGGCGGACTATGGCTACACCTTC,CASSALGADYGYTF
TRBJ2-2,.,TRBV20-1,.,TGCAGTGCTGAGGGGGGTACGAACACCGGGGAGCTGTTTTTT,CSAEGGTNTGELFF
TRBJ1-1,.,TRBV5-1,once,TGCGCCAGCAGCACGGGACGGACTTACACTGAAGCTTTCTTT,CASSTGRTYTEAFF
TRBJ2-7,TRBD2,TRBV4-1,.,TGCGCCAGCAGCCAGGTTAGCGGGATTATCGACGAGCAGTACTTC,CASSQVSGIIDEQYF
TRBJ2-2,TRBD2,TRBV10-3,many,TGTGCCATGCTCCCTAGCGGGAGTCTTTACACCGGGGAGCTGTTTTTT,CAMLPSGSLYTGELFF
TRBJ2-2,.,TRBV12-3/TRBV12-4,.,TGTGCCAGCAGTTGGCGGGGCACCGGGGAGCTGTTTTTT,CASSWRGTGELFF
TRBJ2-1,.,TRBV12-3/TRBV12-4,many,TGTGCCAGCAGTTTGTACGCGGCTTACAATGAGCAGTTCTTC,CASSLYAAYNEQFF
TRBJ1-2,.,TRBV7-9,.,TGTGCCAGCAGCCCGGGAAGCAGCCCACCTCTAGAGGGCTACACCTTC,CASSPGSSPPLEGYTF
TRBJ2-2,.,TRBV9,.,TGTGCCAGCAGCGTAGGGACAGCGAACACCGGGGAGCTGTTTTTT,CASSVGTANTGELFF
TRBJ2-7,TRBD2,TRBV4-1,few,TGCGCCAGCAGCCAACCGGGACTACAGTACGAGCAGTACTTC,CASSQPGLQYEQYF
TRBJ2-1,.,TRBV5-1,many,TGCGCCAGCAGCGCCGGGACTGAGTACAATGAGCAGTTCTTC,CASSAGTEYNEQFF
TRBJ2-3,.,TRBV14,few,TGTGCCAGCAGCCAAGAACTTAGGGGAACAGATACGCAGTATTTT,CASSQELRGTDTQYF
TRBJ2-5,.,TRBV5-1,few,TGCGCCAGCAGCTATGAGACGTACCAAGAGACCCAGTACTTC,CASSYETYQETQYF
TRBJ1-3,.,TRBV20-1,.,TGCAGTGCCGCCCTAGGACCCGGAAACACCATATATTTT,CSAALGPGNTIYF
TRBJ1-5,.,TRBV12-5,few,TGTGCTAGTGGTTCGCGTGCAGGGGACCACCAGCCCCAGCATTTT,CASGSRAGDHQPQHF
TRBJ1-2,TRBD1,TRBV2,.,TGTGCCAGCAGTGACCTAGACAGGGGCTTTGGCTACACCTTC,CASSDLDRGFGYTF
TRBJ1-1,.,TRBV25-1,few,TGTGCCAGCAGTGATCTGGGTTCGGGGGAGGCAAACACTGAAGCTTTCTTT,CASSDLGSGEANTEAFF
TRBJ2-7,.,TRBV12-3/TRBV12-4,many,TGTGCCAGCAGTTTTGGGGGTAGAGCCGACGAGCAGTACTTC,CASSFGGRADEQYF
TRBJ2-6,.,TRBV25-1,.,TGTGCCAGCAGTGAACTCCGCGGGGGGGCCAACGTCCTGACTTTC,CASSELRGGANVLTF
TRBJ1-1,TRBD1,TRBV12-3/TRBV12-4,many,TGTGCCAGCAGTTTCGGCGGACAGGTTTACCAAGCTTTCTTT,CASSFGGQVYQAFF
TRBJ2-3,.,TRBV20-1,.,TGCAGTGCTAGAGCAAGTCCTCGTCCCCCAGATACGCAGTATTTT,CSARASPRPPDTQYF
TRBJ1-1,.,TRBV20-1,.,TGCAGTGCTCTTAGATGGGAAGGGGTGTTAACTGAAGCTTTCTTT,CSALRWEGVLTEAFF
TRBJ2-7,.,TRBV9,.,TGTGCCAGCATCTCGAGCCCGCGTGACGAGCAGTACTTC,CASISSPRDEQYF
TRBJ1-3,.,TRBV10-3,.,TGTGCCATCAGTGAAGAGGCGGGGGGAACTGGAAACACCATATATTTT,CAISEEAGGTGNTIYF
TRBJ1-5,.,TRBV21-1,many,TGTGCCAGCAGCAAAGCCGCCGGGGGGCCCCAGCATTTT,CASSKAAGGPQHF
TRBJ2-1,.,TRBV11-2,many,TGTGCCAGCAGACACCCCCCGGGAGAGGATATCTCCTACAATGAGCAGTTCTTC,CASRHPPGEDISYNEQFF
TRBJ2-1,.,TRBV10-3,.,TGTGCCATCAGTGTGTCCAGTGTAGCGGCCCACAATGAGCAGTTCTTC,CAISVSSVAAHNEQFF
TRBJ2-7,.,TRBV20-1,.,TGCAGTGCTAGCGATGATATGACACGCGAGCAGTACTTC,CSASDDMTREQYF
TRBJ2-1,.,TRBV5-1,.,TGCGCCAGCAGCTCGTTTACTAGCACCTCCTACAATGAGCAGTTCTTC,CASSSFTSTSYNEQFF